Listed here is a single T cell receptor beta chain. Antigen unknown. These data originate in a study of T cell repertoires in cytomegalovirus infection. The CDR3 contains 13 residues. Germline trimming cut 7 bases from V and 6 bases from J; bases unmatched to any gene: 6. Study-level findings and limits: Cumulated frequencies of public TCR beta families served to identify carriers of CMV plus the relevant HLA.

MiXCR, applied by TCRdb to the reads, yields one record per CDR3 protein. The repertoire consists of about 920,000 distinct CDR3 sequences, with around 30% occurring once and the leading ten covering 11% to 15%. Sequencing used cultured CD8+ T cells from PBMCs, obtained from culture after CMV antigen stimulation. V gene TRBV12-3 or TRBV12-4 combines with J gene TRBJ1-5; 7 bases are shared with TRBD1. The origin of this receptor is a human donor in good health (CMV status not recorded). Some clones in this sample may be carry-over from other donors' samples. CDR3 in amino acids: CASMSPGGQPQHF. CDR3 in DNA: TGTGCCAGCATGTCCCCAGGGGGTCAGCCCCAGCATTTT.